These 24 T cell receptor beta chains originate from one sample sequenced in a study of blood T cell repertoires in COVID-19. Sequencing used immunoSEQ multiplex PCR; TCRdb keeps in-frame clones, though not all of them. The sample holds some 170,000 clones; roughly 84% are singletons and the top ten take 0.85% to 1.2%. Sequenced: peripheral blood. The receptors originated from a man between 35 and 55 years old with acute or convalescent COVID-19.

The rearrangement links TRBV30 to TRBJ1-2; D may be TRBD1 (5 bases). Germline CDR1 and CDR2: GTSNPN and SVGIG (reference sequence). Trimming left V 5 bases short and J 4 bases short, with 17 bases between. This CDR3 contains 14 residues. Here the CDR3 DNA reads TGTGCCTGGTCTGGTCGGGGGGGGAGCTATGGCTACACCTTC. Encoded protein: CAWSGRGGSYGYTF.

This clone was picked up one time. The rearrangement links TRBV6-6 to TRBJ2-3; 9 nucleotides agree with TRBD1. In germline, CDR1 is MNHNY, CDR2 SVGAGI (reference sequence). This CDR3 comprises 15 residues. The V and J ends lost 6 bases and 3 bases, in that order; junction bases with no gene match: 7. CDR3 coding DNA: TGTGCCAGCAGCTCCGGACAGGGGTGGACAGATACGCAGTATTTT. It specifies CASSSGQGWTDTQYF.

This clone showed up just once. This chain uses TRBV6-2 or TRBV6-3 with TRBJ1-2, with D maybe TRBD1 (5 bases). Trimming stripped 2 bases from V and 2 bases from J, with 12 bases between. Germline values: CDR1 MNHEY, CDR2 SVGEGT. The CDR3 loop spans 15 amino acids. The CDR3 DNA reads TGTGCCAGCAGTTACCGCAGGGCTGGGAACTATGGCTACACCTTC. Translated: CASSYRRAGNYGYTF.

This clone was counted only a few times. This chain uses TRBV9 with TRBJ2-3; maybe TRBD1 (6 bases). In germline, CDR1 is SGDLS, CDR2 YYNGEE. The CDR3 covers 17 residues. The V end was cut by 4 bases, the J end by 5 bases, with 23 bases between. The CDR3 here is CASSPGSTGNDGDTQYF. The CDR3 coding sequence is TGTGCCAGCAGCCCAGGGAGTACAGGGAACGATGGAGATACGCAGTATTTT.

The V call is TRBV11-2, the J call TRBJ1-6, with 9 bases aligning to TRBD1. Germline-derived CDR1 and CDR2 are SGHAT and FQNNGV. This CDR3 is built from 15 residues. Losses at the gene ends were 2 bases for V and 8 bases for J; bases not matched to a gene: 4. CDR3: CASSLSGQGDSPLHF. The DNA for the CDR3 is TGTGCCAGCAGCTTATCGGGACAGGGAGATTCACCCCTCCACTTT.

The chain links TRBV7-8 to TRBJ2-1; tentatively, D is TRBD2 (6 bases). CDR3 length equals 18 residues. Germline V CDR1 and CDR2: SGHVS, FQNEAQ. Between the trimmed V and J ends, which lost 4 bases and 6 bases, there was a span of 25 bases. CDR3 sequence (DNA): TGTGCCAGCAGCTCCCTACCGGCACGAGGGCTGGGGGGCAATGAGCAGTTCTTC. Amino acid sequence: CASSSLPARGLGGNEQFF.

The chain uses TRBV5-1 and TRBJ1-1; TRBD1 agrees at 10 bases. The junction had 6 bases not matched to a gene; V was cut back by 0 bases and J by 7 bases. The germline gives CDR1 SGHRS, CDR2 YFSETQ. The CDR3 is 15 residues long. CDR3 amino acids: CASSLGDRGGSEAFF. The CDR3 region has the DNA TGCGCCAGCAGCTTGGGGGACAGGGGAGGAAGTGAAGCTTTCTTT.

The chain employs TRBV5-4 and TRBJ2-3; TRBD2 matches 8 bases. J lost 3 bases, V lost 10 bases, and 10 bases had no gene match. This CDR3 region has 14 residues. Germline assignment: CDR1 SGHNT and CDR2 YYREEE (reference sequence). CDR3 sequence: CAGAAGGNTDTQYF. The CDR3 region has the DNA TGTGCCGGGGCGGCGGGGGGTAATACAGATACGCAGTATTTT. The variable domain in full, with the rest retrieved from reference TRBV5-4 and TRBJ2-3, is ETGVTQSPTHLIKTRGQQVTLRCSSQSGHNTVSWYQQALGQGPQFIFQYYREEENGRGNFPPRFSGLQFPNYSSELNVNALELDDSALYLCAGAAGGNTDTQYFGPGTRLTVL.

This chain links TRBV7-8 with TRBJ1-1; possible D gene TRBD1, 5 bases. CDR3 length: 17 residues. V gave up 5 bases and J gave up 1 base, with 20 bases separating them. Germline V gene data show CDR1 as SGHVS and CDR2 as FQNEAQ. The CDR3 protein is CASSLQERGGGNTEAFF. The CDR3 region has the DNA TGTGCCAGCAGCCTTCAGGAGCGGGGGGGAGGGAACACTGAAGCTTTCTTT.

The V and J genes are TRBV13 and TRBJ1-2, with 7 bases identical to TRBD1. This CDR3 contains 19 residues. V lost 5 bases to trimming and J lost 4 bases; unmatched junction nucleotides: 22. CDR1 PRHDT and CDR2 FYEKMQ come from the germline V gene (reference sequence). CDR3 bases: TGTGCCAGCAGCCGATTCCCCGGGACAGTTATAGGAACCCTCTATGGCTACACCTTC. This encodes CASSRFPGTVIGTLYGYTF.

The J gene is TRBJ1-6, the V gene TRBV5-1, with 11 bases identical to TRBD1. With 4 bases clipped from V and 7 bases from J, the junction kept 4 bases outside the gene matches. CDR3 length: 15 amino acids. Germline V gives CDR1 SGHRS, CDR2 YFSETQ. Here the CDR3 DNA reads TGCGCCAGCAGCCAGGACAGGGGGCGGAATTCACCCCTCCACTTT. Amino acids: CASSQDRGRNSPLHF.

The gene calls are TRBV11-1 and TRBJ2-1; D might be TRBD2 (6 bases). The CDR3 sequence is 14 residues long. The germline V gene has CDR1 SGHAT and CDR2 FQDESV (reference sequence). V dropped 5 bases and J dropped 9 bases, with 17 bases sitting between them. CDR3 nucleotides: TGTGCCAGCAGCCCTGTGGGGGGTGTATTTGAGCAGTTCTTC. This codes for CASSPVGGVFEQFF.

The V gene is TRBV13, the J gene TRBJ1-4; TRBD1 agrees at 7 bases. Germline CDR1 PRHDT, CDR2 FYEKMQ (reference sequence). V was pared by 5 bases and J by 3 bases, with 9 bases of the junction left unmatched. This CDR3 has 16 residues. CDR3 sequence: CASSRGTGQPNEKLFF. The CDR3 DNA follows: TGTGCCAGCAGCCGCGGGACGGGACAGCCTAATGAAAAACTGTTTTTT.

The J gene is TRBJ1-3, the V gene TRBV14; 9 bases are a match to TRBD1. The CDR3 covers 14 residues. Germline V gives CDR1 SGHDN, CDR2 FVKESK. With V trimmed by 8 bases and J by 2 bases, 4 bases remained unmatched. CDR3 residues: CASSDRGAGNTIYF. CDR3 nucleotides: TGTGCCAGCTCGGACAGGGGAGCTGGAAACACCATATATTTT.

The chain's CDR3 is CASSLTGNNSPLHF. The CDR3 coding sequence is TGCGCCAGCAGCTTGACAGGGAATAATTCACCCCTCCACTTT. The chain is built from TRBV5-1 and TRBJ1-6; TRBD1 is a possible D gene (6 bases). The CDR3 covers 14 residues. Germline V gene sequence: CDR1 SGHRS, CDR2 YFSETQ. V gave up 1 base and J gave up 5 bases, with 7 bases separating them. The whole variable domain, remainder taken from reference TRBV5-1 and TRBJ1-6, is KAGVTQTPRYLIKTRGQQVTLSCSPISGHRSVSWYQQTPGQGLQFLFEYFSETQRNKGNFPGRFSGRQFSNSRSEMNVSTLELGDSALYLCASSLTGNNSPLHFGNGTRLTVT.

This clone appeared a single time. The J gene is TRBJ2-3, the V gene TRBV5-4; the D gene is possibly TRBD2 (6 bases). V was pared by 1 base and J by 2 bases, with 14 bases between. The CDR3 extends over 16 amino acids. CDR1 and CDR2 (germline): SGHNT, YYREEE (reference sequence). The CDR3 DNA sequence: TGTGCCAGCAGCTTGATGGGTGCGGGATCCACAGATACGCAGTATTTT. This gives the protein CASSLMGAGSTDTQYF.

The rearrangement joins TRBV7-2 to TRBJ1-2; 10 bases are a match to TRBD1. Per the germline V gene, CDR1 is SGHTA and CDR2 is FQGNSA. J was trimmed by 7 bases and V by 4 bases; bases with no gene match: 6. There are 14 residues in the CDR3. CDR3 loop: CASSSDRGQGGYTF. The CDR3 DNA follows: TGTGCCAGCAGCTCCGACAGGGGGCAAGGTGGCTACACCTTC.

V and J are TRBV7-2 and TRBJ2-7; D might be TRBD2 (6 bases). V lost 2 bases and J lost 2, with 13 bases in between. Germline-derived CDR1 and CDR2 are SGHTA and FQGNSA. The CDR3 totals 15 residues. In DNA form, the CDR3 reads TGTGCCAGCAGCTTATCAGCGGGCGGAACCTACGAGCAGTACTTC. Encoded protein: CASSLSAGGTYEQYF.

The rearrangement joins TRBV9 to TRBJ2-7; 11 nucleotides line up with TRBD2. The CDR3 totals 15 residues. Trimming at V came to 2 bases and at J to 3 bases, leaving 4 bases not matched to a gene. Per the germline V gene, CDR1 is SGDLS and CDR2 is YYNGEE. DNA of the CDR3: TGTGCCAGCAGCGTTACTAGCGGGGGAAACTACGAGCAGTACTTC. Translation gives CASSVTSGGNYEQYF.

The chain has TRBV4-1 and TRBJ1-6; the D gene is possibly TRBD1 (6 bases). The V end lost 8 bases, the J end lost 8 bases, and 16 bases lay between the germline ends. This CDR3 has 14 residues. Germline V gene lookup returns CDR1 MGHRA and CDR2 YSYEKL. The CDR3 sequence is CASGFREGDSPLHF. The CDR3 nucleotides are TGCGCCAGCGGCTTCCGGGAGGGGGATTCACCCCTCCACTTT.

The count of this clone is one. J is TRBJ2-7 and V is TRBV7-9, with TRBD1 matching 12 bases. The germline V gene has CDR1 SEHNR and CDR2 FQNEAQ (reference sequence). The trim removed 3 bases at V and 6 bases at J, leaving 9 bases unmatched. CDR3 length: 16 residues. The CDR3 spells CASSFVMGQGASEQYF. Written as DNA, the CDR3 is TGTGCCAGCAGCTTCGTAATGGGACAGGGGGCATCCGAGCAGTACTTC.

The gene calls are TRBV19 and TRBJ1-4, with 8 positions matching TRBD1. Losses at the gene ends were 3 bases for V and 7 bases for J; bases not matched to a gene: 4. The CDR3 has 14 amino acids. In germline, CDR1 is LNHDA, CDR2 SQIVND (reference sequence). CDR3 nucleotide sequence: TGTGCCAGTAGTATTCGCGACAGGGGTGAAAAACTGTTTTTT. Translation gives CASSIRDRGEKLFF.

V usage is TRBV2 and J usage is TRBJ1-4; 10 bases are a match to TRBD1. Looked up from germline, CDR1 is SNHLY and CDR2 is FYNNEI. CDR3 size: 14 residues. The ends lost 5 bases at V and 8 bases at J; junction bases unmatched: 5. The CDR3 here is CASSSGTGAEKLFF. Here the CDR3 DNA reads TGTGCCAGCAGTTCCGGGACAGGGGCAGAAAAACTGTTTTTT.

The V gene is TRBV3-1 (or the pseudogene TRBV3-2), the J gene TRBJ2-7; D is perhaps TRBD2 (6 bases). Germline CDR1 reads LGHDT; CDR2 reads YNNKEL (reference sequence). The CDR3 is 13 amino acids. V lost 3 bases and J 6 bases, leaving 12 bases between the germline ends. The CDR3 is CASSQGGKGEQYF. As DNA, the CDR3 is TGTGCCAGCAGCCAGGGCGGGAAAGGCGAGCAGTACTTC.